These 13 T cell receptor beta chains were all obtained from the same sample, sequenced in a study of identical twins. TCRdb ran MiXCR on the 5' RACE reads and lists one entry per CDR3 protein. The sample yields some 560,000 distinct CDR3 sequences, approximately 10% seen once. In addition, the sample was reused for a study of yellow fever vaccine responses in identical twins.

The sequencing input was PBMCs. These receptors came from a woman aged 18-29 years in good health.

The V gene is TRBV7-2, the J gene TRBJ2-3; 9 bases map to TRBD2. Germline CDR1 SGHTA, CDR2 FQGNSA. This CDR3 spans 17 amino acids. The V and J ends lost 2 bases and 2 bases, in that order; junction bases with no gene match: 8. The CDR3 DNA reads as TGTGCCAGCAGCTTACAGCTAGCGGGGAATATCACAGATACGCAGTATTTT. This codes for CASSLQLAGNITDTQYF.

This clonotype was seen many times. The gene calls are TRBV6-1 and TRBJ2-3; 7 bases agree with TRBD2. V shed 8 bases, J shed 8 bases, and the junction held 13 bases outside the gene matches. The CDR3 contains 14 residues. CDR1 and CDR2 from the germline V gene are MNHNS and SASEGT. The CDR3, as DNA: TGTGCCAGCTCGGGAACCACCGGGGGGTTTACGCAGTATTTT. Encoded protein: CASSGTTGGFTQYF.

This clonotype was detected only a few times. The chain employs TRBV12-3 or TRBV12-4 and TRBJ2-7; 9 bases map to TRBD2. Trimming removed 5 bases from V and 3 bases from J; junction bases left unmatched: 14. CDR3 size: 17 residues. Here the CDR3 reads CASSLRGGASGNYEQYF. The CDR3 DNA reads TGTGCCAGCAGTCTTAGAGGGGGGGCTAGCGGGAACTACGAGCAGTACTTC.

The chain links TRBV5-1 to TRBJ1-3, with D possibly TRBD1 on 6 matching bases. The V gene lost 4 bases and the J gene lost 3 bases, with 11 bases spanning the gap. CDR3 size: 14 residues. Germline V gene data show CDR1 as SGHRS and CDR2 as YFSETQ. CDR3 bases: TGCGCCAGCAGCAGGGGGAACAATGGAAACACCATATATTTT. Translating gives CASSRGNNGNTIYF.

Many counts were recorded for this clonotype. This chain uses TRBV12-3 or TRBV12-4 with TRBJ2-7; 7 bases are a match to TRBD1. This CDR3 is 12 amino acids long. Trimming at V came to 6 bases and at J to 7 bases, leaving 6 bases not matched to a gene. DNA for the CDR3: TGTGCCAGCAGGCGAGGGACAGTGGAGCAGTACTTC. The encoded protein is CASRRGTVEQYF.

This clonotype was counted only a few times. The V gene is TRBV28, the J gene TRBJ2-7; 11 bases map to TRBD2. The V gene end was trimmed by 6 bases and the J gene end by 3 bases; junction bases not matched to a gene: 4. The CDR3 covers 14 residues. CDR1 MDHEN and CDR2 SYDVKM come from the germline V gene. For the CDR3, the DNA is TGTGCCAGCAGGCCACTAGCGGGAGTCTACGAGCAGTACTTC. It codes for CASRPLAGVYEQYF.

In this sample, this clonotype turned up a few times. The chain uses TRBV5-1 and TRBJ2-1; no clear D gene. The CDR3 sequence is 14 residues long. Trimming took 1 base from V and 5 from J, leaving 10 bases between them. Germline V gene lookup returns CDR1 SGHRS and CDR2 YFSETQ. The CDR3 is CASSLTPPNNEQFF. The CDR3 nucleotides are TGCGCCAGCAGCTTGACCCCCCCCAACAATGAGCAGTTCTTC.

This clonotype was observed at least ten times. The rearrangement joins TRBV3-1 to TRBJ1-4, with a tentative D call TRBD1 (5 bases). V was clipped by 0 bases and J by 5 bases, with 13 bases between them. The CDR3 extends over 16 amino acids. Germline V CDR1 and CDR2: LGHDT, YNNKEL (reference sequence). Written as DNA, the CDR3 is TGTGCCAGCAGCCAAGATGCAGGGCAGGACAATGAAAAACTGTTTTTT. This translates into CASSQDAGQDNEKLFF.

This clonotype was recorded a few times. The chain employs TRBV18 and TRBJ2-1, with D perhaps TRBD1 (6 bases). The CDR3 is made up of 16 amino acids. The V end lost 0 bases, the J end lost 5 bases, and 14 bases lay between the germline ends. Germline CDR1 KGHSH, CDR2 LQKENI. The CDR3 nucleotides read TGTGCCAGCTCACCACCGAGTCAGGGGTCGGACAATGAGCAGTTCTTC. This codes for CASSPPSQGSDNEQFF.

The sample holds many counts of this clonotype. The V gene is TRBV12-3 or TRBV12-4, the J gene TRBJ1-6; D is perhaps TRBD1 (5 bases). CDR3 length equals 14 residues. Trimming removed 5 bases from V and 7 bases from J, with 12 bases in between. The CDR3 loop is CASSRGDGNSPLHF. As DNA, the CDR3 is TGTGCCAGCAGTCGAGGGGACGGAAATTCACCCCTCCACTTT.

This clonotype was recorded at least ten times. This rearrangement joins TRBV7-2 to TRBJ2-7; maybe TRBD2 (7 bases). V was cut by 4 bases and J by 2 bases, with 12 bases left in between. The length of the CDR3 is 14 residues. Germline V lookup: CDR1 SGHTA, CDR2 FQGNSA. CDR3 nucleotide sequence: TGTGCCAGCAGCTCCGAGGGGGGGGCCTACGAGCAGTACTTC. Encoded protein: CASSSEGGAYEQYF.

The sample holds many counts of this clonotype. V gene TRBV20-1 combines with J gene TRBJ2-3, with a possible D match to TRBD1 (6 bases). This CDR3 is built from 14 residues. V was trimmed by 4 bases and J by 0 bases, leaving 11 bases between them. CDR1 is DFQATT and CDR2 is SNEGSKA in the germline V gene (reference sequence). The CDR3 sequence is CSAKTGFSTDTQYF. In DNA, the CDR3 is TGCAGTGCTAAGACAGGTTTTAGCACAGATACGCAGTATTTT.

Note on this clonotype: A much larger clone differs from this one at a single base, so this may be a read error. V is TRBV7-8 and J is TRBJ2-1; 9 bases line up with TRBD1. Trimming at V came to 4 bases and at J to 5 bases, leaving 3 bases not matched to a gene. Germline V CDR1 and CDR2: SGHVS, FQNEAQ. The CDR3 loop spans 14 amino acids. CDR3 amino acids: CASSYRDRDNEQFF. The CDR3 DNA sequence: TGTGCCAGCAGCTACCGGGACAGGGACAATGAGCAGTTCTTC.